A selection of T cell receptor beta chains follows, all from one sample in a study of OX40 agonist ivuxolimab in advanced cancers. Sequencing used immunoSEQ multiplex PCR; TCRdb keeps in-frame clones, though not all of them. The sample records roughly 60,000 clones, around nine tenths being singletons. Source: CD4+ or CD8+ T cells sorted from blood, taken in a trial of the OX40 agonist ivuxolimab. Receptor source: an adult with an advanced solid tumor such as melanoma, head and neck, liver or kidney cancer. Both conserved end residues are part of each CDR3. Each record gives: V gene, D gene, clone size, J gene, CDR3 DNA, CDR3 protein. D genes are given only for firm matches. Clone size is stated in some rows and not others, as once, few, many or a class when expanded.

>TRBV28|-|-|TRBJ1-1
TGTGCCAGCAACCCCGTTGGGGGGCGGATGCCTGAAGCTTTCTTT
CASNPVGGRMPEAFF
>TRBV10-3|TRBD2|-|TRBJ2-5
TGTGCCACCCTCGGGGTGTTAGCGGGAGAAGAGACCCAGTACTTC
CATLGVLAGEETQYF
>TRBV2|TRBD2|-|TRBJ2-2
TGTGCCAGCAGGGTAGGACTAGCCCCCGGGGAGCTGTTTTTT
CASRVGLAPGELFF
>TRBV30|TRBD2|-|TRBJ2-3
TGTGCCTGGAGTAGGTTAGCGGGAGGCACAGATACGCAGTATTTT
CAWSRLAGGTDTQYF
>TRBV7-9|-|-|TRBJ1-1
TGTGCCAGCAGCCACCCCGGGGCAGCGATGAACACTGAAGCTTTCTTT
CASSHPGAAMNTEAFF
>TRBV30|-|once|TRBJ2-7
TGTGCCTACCAGGACTTATCCTACGAGCAGTACTTC
CAYQDLSYEQYF
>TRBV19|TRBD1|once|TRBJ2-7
TGTGCCAGTAGTACCATACCCGGGACAGGAGCCTACGAGCAGTACTTC
CASSTIPGTGAYEQYF
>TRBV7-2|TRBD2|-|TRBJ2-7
TGTGCCAGCAGCCCACGCGGGTTAGCGGGTTCCCTCGGGGGCGAGCAGTACTTC
CASSPRGLAGSLGGEQYF
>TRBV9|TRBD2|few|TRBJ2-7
TGTGCCAGCAGCGTAGAGCGGGAGGGCTTGGGCGAGCAGTACTTC
CASSVEREGLGEQYF
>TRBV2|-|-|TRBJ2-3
TGTGCCAGCAGTGTTAGAAGGACAGATACGCAGTATTTT
CASSVRRTDTQYF
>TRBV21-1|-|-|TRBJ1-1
TGTGCCAGCAGCCGAAAAGGACAGGGGAGTTGGAACACTGAAGCTTTCTTT
CASSRKGQGSWNTEAFF